Listed here is a single T cell receptor beta chain. The record originates from a study of T cells in localized non-small cell lung cancer. TCRdb's copy holds only in-frame clones and misses some; the assay was immunoSEQ multiplex PCR. The data contain around 48,000 clones, 77% of them singletons. CDR3 length: 13 residues. Looked up from germline, CDR1 is SEHNR and CDR2 is FQNEAQ (reference sequence). V was cut by 0 bases and J by 6 bases, with 8 bases left in between. V gene TRBV7-9 combines with J gene TRBJ1-2; unclear D gene. The sample here was peripheral blood, taken before any cancer treatment. The TCR originated in a man aged 40 to 75 with stage I squamous cell lung carcinoma. CDR3 protein: CASSLATGNGYTF. The CDR3 DNA reads as TGTGCCAGCAGCTTAGCGACTGGGAATGGCTACACCTTC.